A selection of T cell receptor beta chains follows, all from one sample in a study of control samples from healthy donors and cancer patients. TCRdb keeps only in-frame clones here, not all; method: immunoSEQ multiplex PCR. The sample totals under 200,000 clones. The sequencing sample was made of blood. These receptors all come from a young woman in good health. Both conserved end residues are part of each CDR3. A D gene is named only where the DNA matches it firmly.

J gene	D gene	V gene	CDR3 DNA	CDR3 protein
TRBJ2-2	TRBD1	TRBV10-2	TGCGCCAGCAGTGTTTCAGCCCCCTTCCGGGACAGGGCGTTTCTCGCCGGGGAGCTGTTTTTT	CASSVSAPFRDRAFLAGELFF
TRBJ2-3	TRBD2	TRBV24-1	TGTGCCACCAGTGATTCGTCGCGGGGGGTTGCAGATACGCAGTATTTT	CATSDSSRGVADTQYF
TRBJ1-5	TRBD1	TRBV28	TGTGCCAGCATTATACAGGGGGCGCGGAATCAGCCCCAGCATTTT	CASIIQGARNQPQHF
TRBJ2-7	TRBD2	TRBV25-1	TGTGCCAGCACCGGGCTAGCGGGGGGTAGCTCCTACGAGCAGTACTTC	CASTGLAGGSSYEQYF
TRBJ2-7	TRBD1	TRBV28	TGTGCCAGCGACAGGGAATACGAGCAGTACTTC	CASDREYEQYF
TRBJ1-3	.	TRBV9	TGTGCCAGCAGCGTAGTGGAGGGCTCTGGAAACACCATATATTTT	CASSVVEGSGNTIYF
TRBJ2-7	TRBD1	TRBV7-2	TGTGCCAGCAGCTTCACGGGGACAGTCTCCTACGAGCAGTACTTC	CASSFTGTVSYEQYF
TRBJ1-2	TRBD1	TRBV5-6	TGTGCCAGCAGCCGACAGGGGAATAACTATGGCTACACCTTC	CASSRQGNNYGYTF
TRBJ2-1	TRBD1	TRBV5-1	TGCGCCAGCAGGGACAGGGACCATGAGCAGTTCTTC	CASRDRDHEQFF
TRBJ1-2	TRBD1	TRBV7-2	TGTGCCAGCAGCGGAAGAACAGGGGGCGTCTATGGCTACACCTTC	CASSGRTGGVYGYTF
TRBJ1-6	.	TRBV6-5	TGTGCCAGCAGTTACTCAGACGGAATTAATTCACCCCTCCACTTT	CASSYSDGINSPLHF
TRBJ2-3	TRBD1	TRBV29-1	TGCAGCGTAGTATCCGGGACAGGGGCAGATACGCAGTATTTT	CSVVSGTGADTQYF
TRBJ2-1	TRBD1	TRBV2	TGTGCCAGCAGCTCACAGGGGGCGCAAGTAGCTGAGCAGTTCTTC	CASSSQGAQVAEQFF
TRBJ2-2	.	TRBV7-2	TGTGCCAGCAGCTTAGATAACCTGGCAACGAACACCGGGGAGCTGTTTTTT	CASSLDNLATNTGELFF
TRBJ1-2	.	TRBV9	TGTGCCAGCAGCTCCCGAACCGGGTCCACCACGGATGGCTACACCTTC	CASSSRTGSTTDGYTF
TRBJ2-7	.	TRBV10-1	TGCGCCAGCAGTGGCGGCTACGAGCAGTACTTC	CASSGGYEQYF
TRBJ2-3	.	TRBV7-9	TGTGCCAGCAGCCGATCTAGCGCAACCACAGATACGCAGTATTTT	CASSRSSATTDTQYF
TRBJ1-5	.	TRBV7-2	TGTGCCAGCAGCTTATGGGGGAGTAGCAATCAGCCCCAGCATTTT	CASSLWGSSNQPQHF
TRBJ1-1	.	TRBV29-1	TGCAGCGCGTCGGCGGGTGGGACTGAAGCTTTCTTT	CSASAGGTEAFF
TRBJ2-5	.	TRBV19	TGTGCCAGTAGTGCCCGGGACGCGGTCTGGGAGACCCAGTACTTC	CASSARDAVWETQYF
TRBJ2-1	TRBD2	TRBV4-1	TGCGCCAGCAGCCAAGAAGCGGGGGCCGGGTTTTATGAGCAGTTCTTC	CASSQEAGAGFYEQFF
TRBJ2-2	.	TRBV28	TGTGCCACCCACAATGGTTTGCGGACCGGGGAGCTGTTTTTT	CATHNGLRTGELFF
TRBJ2-5	.	TRBV6-1	TGTGCCAGCAGTGACGGTGGGGGGCCTCTGGAGACCCAGTACTTC	CASSDGGGPLETQYF
TRBJ1-1	.	TRBV10-3	TGTGCCATCAGTGACGCAGGGCATGGCACTGAAGCTTTCTTT	CAISDAGHGTEAFF
TRBJ1-3	TRBD1	TRBV6-6	TGTGCCAGCAGCCCGGACAGGGAGGGAAACACCATATATTTT	CASSPDREGNTIYF
TRBJ1-1	.	TRBV4-1	TGCGCCAGCAGCCAAGTCTTTGTGCAGACTGAAGCTTTCTTT	CASSQVFVQTEAFF
TRBJ1-6	.	TRBV19	TGTGCCAGTAGTATTCAGGGATCCAATTCACCCCTCCACTTT	CASSIQGSNSPLHF
TRBJ2-2	.	TRBV5-1	TGCGCCAGCAGCTTGGACAGGGAAGACGGGGAGCTGTTTTTT	CASSLDREDGELFF
TRBJ1-4	.	TRBV4-1	TGCGCCAGCAGCCAAGTGGGGGGTGGGAAAAAACTGTTTTTT	CASSQVGGGKKLFF
TRBJ2-7	.	TRBV5-1	TGCGCCAGCTTCGAGGGAACCCTCGCCTACGAGCAGTACTTC	CASFEGTLAYEQYF
TRBJ1-4	.	TRBV5-1	TGCGCCAGCAGCTTGGCGGTCAGCAATAATGAAAAACTGTTTTTT	CASSLAVSNNEKLFF
TRBJ2-3	TRBD1	TRBV5-5	TGTGCCAGCAGCTTAGACAGGGTTGGGACAGATACGCAGTATTTT	CASSLDRVGTDTQYF
TRBJ2-7	.	TRBV24-1	TGTGCCACCAGTGATCCTCGACTCCAGGGCTACGAGCAGTACTTC	CATSDPRLQGYEQYF
TRBJ2-7	TRBD1	TRBV7-3	TGTGCCAGCAGCCGGGACAGCCATGGAACCCCCTACGAGCAGTACTTC	CASSRDSHGTPYEQYF
TRBJ1-6	.	TRBV5-1	TGCGCCAGCAGAAGGGGCCCGGACTATAATTCACCCCTCCACTTT	CASRRGPDYNSPLHF
TRBJ1-4	.	TRBV30	TGTGCTTCAAGGAGGGACTCGGGGGAAAAACTGTTTTTT	CASRRDSGEKLFF
TRBJ1-6	.	TRBV7-6	TGTGCCAGCAGCTTAGTAGAGGGGGTCGGGAATTCACCCCTCCACTTT	CASSLVEGVGNSPLHF
TRBJ1-2	TRBD1	TRBV5-5	TGTGCCAGCAGCGGGACAGGAGGAGGTGGCTATGGCTACACCTTC	CASSGTGGGGYGYTF
TRBJ1-5	.	TRBV7-9	TGTGCCAGCAGCTTAGCTGGTTATAGCAATCAGCCCCAGCATTTT	CASSLAGYSNQPQHF
TRBJ1-2	.	TRBV7-9	TGTGCCAGCAGCGACCATTACAGGGTCGATAGATTAAATGGCTACACCTTC	CASSDHYRVDRLNGYTF
TRBJ2-1	TRBD2	TRBV19	TGTGCCAGTATAGGGCTAGCGGGGACCAATGAGCAGTTCTTC	CASIGLAGTNEQFF
TRBJ1-1	.	TRBV5-1	TGCGCCAGCAGCTTGAGGGGGACACAGCTTGAAGCTTTCTTT	CASSLRGTQLEAFF
TRBJ2-5	.	TRBV24-1	TGTGCCACCAGTGACATGGGCCATCAAGAGACCCAGTACTTC	CATSDMGHQETQYF
TRBJ1-1	.	TRBV18	TGTGCCACCGGGGGCGTGCCGCCTGAAGCTTTCTTT	CATGGVPPEAFF
TRBJ1-4	TRBD1	TRBV7-8	TGTGCCAGCAGCCTAGGACAGGGCCCTAATGAAAAACTGTTTTTT	CASSLGQGPNEKLFF